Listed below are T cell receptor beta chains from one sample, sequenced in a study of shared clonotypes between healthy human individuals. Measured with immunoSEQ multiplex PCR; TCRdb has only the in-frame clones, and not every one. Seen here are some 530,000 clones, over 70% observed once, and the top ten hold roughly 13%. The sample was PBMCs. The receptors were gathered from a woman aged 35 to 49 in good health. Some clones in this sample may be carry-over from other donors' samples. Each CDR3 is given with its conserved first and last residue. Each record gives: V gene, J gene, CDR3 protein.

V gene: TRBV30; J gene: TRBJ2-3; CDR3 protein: CAWSAGQGSTDTQYF
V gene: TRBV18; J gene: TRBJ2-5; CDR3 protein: CASSPSRNQETQYF
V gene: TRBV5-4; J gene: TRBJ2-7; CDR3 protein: CASSLPSSGRYEQYF
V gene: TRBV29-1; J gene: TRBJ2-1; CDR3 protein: CSVLGGTSSYNEQFF
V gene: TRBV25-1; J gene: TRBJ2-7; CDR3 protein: CASSDPGTSVFYEQYF
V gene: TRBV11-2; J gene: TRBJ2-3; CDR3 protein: CASSLISGRDTQYF
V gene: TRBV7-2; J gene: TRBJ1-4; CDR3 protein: CASSDRDEKLFF
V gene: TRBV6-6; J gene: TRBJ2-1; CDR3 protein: CASSCAPGGTNEQFF
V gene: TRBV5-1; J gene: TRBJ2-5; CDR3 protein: CASSRNPREETQYF
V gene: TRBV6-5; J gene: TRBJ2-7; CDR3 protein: CASSLLLGYEQYF
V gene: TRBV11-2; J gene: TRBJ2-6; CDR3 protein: CASSLDGPTGGGSGANVLTF
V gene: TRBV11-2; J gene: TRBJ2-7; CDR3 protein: CASSIYGTDSYEQYF
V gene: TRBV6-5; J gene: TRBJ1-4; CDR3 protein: CASSLGWTNEKLFF
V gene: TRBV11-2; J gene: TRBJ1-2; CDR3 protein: CASSLSGDNYGYTF
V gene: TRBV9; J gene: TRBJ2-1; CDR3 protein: CASSGGLSNYNEQFF
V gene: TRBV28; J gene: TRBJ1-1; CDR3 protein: CASSFPGAKNTEAFF
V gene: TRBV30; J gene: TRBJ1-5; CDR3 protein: CAWGRRAGEQPQHF